This T cell receptor beta chain stems from a study of blood T cell repertoires in COVID-19. This clone has a single count. Under the authors' procedure: By means of reference gene primer amplification, nucleated cell counts were estimated. The protocol was immunoSEQ multiplex PCR, while the TCRdb copy is restricted to in-frame clones and leaves out a portion. For V, J and clone size, that table is used; D and trimming come from the DNA. This sample has some 300,000 clones, with 90% found just once. Sequencing was performed on PBMCs or T cells enriched from blood (not recorded which). The sequence derives from a woman in her thirties who had been exposed to COVID-19.

This chain's CDR3 is CASSPGRQGAGYNSPLHF. The CDR3 DNA reads TGTGCCAGCAGCCCGGGGAGACAGGGGGCGGGTTATAATTCACCCCTCCACTTT. The rearrangement joins TRBV11-2 to TRBJ1-6, with TRBD1 identical over 10 bases. V trimming: 5 bases; J trimming: 4 bases; junction bases outside the gene matches: 11. The length of the CDR3 is 18 residues. In germline, CDR1 is SGHAT, CDR2 FQNNGV.